This T cell receptor (beta chain) is drawn from a study of T cell responses to AZD1222 COVID-19 vaccine. Germline V lookup: CDR1 SGDLS, CDR2 YYNGEE. Trimming took off 4 bases at V and 4 bases at J, with 12 bases between the two ends. The CDR3 spans 14 residues. TCRdb's copy holds only in-frame clones and misses some; the assay was immunoSEQ multiplex PCR. The table shows 150,000 to 200,000 clones, with roughly nine tenths occurring only once. This chain joins TRBV9 and TRBJ1-3, with a possible D match to TRBD1 (6 bases). This clonotype was obtained from an adult who received the AZD1222 COVID-19 vaccine. The source was peripheral blood, collected 28 days after the second AZD1222 dose. The CDR3 nucleotides read TGTGCCAGCAGCCCCCGGGGGGGCGGAAACACCATATATTTT. Translated, it gives CASSPRGGGNTIYF.